Each of the 16 T cell receptor beta chains below was sequenced from the same sample in a study of CD8+ T cells in alopecia areata. Regarding treatment: oral pan-JAK inhibitor, 5-10 mg twice daily. The authors extracted RNA and reverse transcribed it into cDNA as the sequencing template. Assay used: immunoSEQ multiplex PCR; TCRdb lists only in-frame clones, some missing. Among under 130,000 clones listed, about nine tenths were seen once. The sample here was CD8+ T cells sorted from blood, taken around week 30, from a patient treated with tofacitinib. These receptor sequences come from a human donor with alopecia areata.

V is TRBV7-2 and J is TRBJ2-1; D ambiguous. The CDR3 length is 11 residues. The V end lost 4 bases, the J end lost 7 bases, and 5 bases lay between the germline ends. Per germline, CDR1 SGHTA and CDR2 FQGNSA. CDR3 in amino acids: CASSYHNEQFF. CDR3 in DNA: TGTGCCAGCAGCTACCATAATGAGCAGTTCTTC.

The chain uses TRBV14 and TRBJ2-1; no definite D call. The CDR3 has 13 residues. V lost 4 bases and J 0 bases, leaving 4 bases between the germline ends. Germline assignment: CDR1 SGHDN and CDR2 FVKESK. The CDR3 protein is CASSLSSYNEQFF. The DNA of the CDR3 is TGTGCCAGCAGCCTGAGCTCCTACAATGAGCAGTTCTTC.

The rearrangement joins TRBV5-1 to TRBJ1-2; 11 positions match TRBD1. Germline CDR1 SGHRS, CDR2 YFSETQ. The V and J ends lost 4 bases and 6 bases, in that order; junction bases with no gene match: 11. This CDR3 is built from 16 residues. The CDR3 nucleotides are TGCGCCAGCAGCGCCTCACCGGGACAGGGGGTACATGGCTACACCTTC. Protein sequence: CASSASPGQGVHGYTF.

The chain recombines TRBV10-3 with TRBJ2-7, with 13 bases aligning to TRBD2. Germline V gene sequence: CDR1 ENHRY, CDR2 SYGVKD. V gave up 6 bases and J gave up 7 bases; unmatched junction bases: 6. The CDR3 is made up of 14 amino acids. The CDR3 reads CAIRTSGRRHEQYF. As DNA, the CDR3 is TGTGCCATCAGGACTAGCGGGAGGAGGCATGAGCAGTACTTC.

The chain uses TRBV4-1 and TRBJ2-1; 7 bases are a match to TRBD1. The V gene end was trimmed by 1 base and the J gene end by 4 bases; junction bases not matched to a gene: 4. The CDR3 loop spans 15 amino acids. Germline CDR1 is MGHRA and CDR2 is YSYEKL. The CDR3 sequence is CASSQAGTEYNEQFF. The CDR3 region has the DNA TGCGCCAGCAGCCAAGCCGGGACAGAGTACAATGAGCAGTTCTTC.

The J gene is TRBJ2-1, the V gene TRBV5-6, with D unresolved. The CDR3 sequence is 17 residues long. Per germline, CDR1 SGHDT and CDR2 YYEEEE. V was shortened by 7 bases and J by 0 bases, with 20 bases between the two germline ends. This chain's CDR3 is CASFGATPPRSYNEQFF. The CDR3, as DNA: TGTGCCAGCTTTGGAGCTACGCCCCCCCGCTCCTACAATGAGCAGTTCTTC.

V is TRBV7-9 and J is TRBJ2-7, with D unresolved. There are 14 residues in the CDR3. Germline assignment: CDR1 SEHNR and CDR2 FQNEAQ (reference sequence). Deletions cut 5 bases from V and 1 base from J, with 12 bases between. The CDR3 loop is CASSLWTVSYEQYF. The CDR3, as DNA: TGTGCCAGCAGCCTTTGGACGGTATCCTACGAGCAGTACTTC.

The J gene is TRBJ2-7, the V gene TRBV11-2; 10 nucleotides line up with TRBD1. The CDR3 is 14 amino acids. CDR1 and CDR2 (germline): SGHAT, FQNNGV. The V gene end was trimmed by 6 bases and the J gene end by 4 bases; junction bases not matched to a gene: 6. The CDR3 bases are TGTGCCAGCAGGGGGACAGGGGCAACGTACGAGCAGTACTTC. It specifies CASRGTGATYEQYF.

This rearrangement joins TRBV7-3 to TRBJ2-7; D is ambiguous. This CDR3 is 16 amino acids long. V lost 2 bases and J lost 2, with 16 bases in between. The germline V gene has CDR1 SGHTA and CDR2 FQGTGA. Here the CDR3 DNA reads TGTGCCAGCAGCTTAGGAGTTGGTGACGGCACCTACGAGCAGTACTTC. Translated: CASSLGVGDGTYEQYF. Full variable domain (rest looked up from reference TRBV7-3 and TRBJ2-7): GAGVSQTPSNKVTEKGKYVELRCDPISGHTALYWYRQSLGQGPEFLIYFQGTGAADDSGLPNDRFFAVRPEGSVSTLKIQRTERGDSAVYLCASSLGVGDGTYEQYFGPGTRLTVT.

This chain uses TRBV4-1 with TRBJ1-1; 9 bases fit TRBD1. The CDR3 contains 14 residues. The V gene's germline CDR1 is MGHRA and CDR2 YSYEKL. V lost 2 bases, J lost 5 bases, and 3 bases stayed unmatched. CDR3 DNA: TGCGCCAGCAGCCAACTGACAGGGGGGACTGAAGCTTTCTTT. Protein product: CASSQLTGGTEAFF.

This clone was observed a single time. The chain uses TRBV21-1 and TRBJ2-3; TRBD1, as called in the table, went unchecked against the DNA. TRBV21-1 is a listed pseudogene. This CDR3 has 18 residues. This chain's CDR3 is CASSSLGQGADCVDTQYF. The CDR3 coding sequence is TGTGCCAGCAGCTCTCTTGGACAGGGGGCGGATTGTGTGGATACGCAGTATTTT.

The V gene is TRBV27, the J gene TRBJ1-1; TRBD1 is a possible D gene (6 bases). The CDR3 extends over 15 amino acids. The V and J ends lost 3 bases and 2 bases respectively, with 13 bases between them. The germline gives CDR1 MNHEY, CDR2 SMNVEV (reference sequence). CDR3 sequence: CASSFSAGDNTEAFF. DNA of the CDR3: TGTGCCAGCAGTTTTTCTGCAGGGGATAACACTGAAGCTTTCTTT.

The chain is built from TRBV7-9 and TRBJ1-5; D gene ambiguous. CDR1 and CDR2 from the germline V gene are SEHNR and FQNEAQ (reference sequence). V lost 1 base to trimming and J lost 8 bases, with 9 bases between them. The CDR3 has 13 residues. The CDR3 spells CASSLGASEPQHF. The CDR3 coding sequence is TGTGCCAGCAGCTTAGGTGCTTCGGAGCCCCAGCATTTT.

V usage is TRBV9 and J usage is TRBJ1-1; D gene ambiguous. The CDR3 is 13 residues long. The V and J ends lost 0 bases and 4 bases respectively, with 7 bases between them. The V gene's germline CDR1 is SGDLS and CDR2 YYNGEE. The CDR3 coding sequence is TGTGCCAGCAGCGTAGCTTCAGGCACTGAAGCTTTCTTT. Protein sequence: CASSVASGTEAFF.

The chain uses TRBV7-9 and TRBJ2-7; perhaps TRBD1 as D (5 bases). Germline V lookup: CDR1 SEHNR, CDR2 FQNEAQ (reference sequence). The CDR3 has 12 amino acids. The ends were cut back, 3 bases at V and 5 bases at J, with 8 bases in the middle. CDR3 in DNA: TGTGCCAGCAGCTTCGGCAGGGACGAGCAGTACTTC. Its protein product is CASSFGRDEQYF.

The rearrangement links TRBV19 to TRBJ2-1; possible D gene TRBD1, 6 bases. Germline CDR1 is LNHDA and CDR2 is SQIVND (reference sequence). The V end lost 4 bases, the J end lost 1 base, and 20 bases lay between the germline ends. The CDR3 consists of 18 residues. The CDR3 here is CASSSRTALPQSYNEQFF. The CDR3 bases are TGTGCCAGTAGTAGCCGGACAGCCCTACCCCAATCCTACAATGAGCAGTTCTTC.